This T cell receptor beta chain was retrieved from a study of blood T cell dynamics during melanoma immunotherapy. General observations from the study: Disease-control patients' PBMC repertoires became either more clonal or more diverse at W3. The study could not tell melanoma-specific clones from general immune activation.

The CDR3 runs to 16 residues. V lost 4 bases and J 6 bases, leaving 21 bases between the germline ends. Points on this clone: Its antigen is currently unknown.

Each bulk PBMC sample had approximately 0.35 ug DNA loaded. The table came from immunoSEQ multiplex PCR; TCRdb's copy has only in-frame clones and leaves some out. Counted here are some 5,900 clones, roughly 85% occurring once; the ten biggest clones make up 1.5% to 2%. Time point noted: pre-treatment baseline. The TCR comes from a human donor with melanoma. The specimen was blood, collected from a patient treated with checkpoint blockade. This chain connects TRBV5-3 to TRBJ2-3; D is possibly TRBD1 or TRBD2 (6 bases each). TRBV5-3 belongs to the ORF category, with a function that is uncertain. For the CDR3, the DNA is TGTGCCAGAAGCCCCCGAGTTAGGGGGGAGGATGATACGCAGTATTTT. It specifies CARSPRVRGEDDTQYF.